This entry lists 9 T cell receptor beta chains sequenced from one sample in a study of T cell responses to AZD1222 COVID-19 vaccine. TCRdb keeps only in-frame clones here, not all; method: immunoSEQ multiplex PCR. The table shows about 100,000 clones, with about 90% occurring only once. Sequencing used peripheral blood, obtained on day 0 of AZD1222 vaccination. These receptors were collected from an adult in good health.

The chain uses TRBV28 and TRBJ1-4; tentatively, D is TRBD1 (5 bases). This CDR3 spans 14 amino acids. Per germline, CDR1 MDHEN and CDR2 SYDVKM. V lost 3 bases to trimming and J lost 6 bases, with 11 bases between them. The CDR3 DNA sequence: TGTGCCAGCAGTTTGGCGGGGGTTCATGAAAAACTGTTTTTT. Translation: CASSLAGVHEKLFF.

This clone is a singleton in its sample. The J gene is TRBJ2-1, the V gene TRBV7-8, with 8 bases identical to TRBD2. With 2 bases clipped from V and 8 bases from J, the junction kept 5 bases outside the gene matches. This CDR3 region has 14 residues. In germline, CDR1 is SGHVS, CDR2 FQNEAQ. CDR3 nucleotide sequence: TGTGCCAGCAGCTTAAGCGGGAGTCTTGATGAGCAGTTCTTC. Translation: CASSLSGSLDEQFF.

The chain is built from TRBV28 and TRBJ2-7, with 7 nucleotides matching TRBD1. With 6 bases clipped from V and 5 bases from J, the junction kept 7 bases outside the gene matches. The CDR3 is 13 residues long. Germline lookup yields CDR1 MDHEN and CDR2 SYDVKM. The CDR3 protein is CASRYPGTDEQYF. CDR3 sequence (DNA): TGTGCCAGCAGATACCCAGGGACAGACGAGCAGTACTTC.

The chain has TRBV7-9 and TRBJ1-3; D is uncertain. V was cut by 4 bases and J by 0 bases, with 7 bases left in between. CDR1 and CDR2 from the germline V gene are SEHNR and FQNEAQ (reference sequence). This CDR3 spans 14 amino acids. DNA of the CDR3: TGTGCCAGCAGCTCATCGAGCTCTGGAAACACCATATATTTT. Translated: CASSSSSSGNTIYF.

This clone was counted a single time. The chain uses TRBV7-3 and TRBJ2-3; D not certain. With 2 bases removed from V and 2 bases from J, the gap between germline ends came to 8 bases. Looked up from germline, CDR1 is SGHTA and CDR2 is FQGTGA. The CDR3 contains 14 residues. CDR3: CASSLAAHTDTQYF. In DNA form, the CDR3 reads TGTGCCAGCAGCTTAGCGGCCCACACAGATACGCAGTATTTT.

The CDR3 nucleotides are TGTGCCAGCAGCCGGGACTCCCGTTTTAAGCAGTTCTTC. Amino acids: CASSRDSRFKQFF. V usage is TRBV7-3 and J usage is TRBJ2-1, with a weak D call TRBD2 (6 bases). V was pared by 5 bases and J by 11 bases, with 16 bases between. The CDR3 is 13 residues long. The germline gives CDR1 SGHTA, CDR2 FQGTGA.

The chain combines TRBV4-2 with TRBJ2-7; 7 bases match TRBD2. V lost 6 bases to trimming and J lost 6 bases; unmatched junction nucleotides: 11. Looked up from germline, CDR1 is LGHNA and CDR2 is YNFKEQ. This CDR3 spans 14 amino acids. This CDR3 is CASSRRLAEGEQYF. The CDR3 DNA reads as TGTGCCAGCAGTCGAAGGCTAGCGGAAGGCGAGCAGTACTTC.

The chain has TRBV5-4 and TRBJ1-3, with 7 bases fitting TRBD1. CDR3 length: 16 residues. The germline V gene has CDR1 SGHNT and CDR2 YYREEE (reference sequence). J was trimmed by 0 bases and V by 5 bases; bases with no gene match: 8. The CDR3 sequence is CASSRDRRLSGNTIYF. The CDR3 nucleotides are TGTGCCAGCAGTCGGGACAGAAGACTCTCTGGAAACACCATATATTTT.

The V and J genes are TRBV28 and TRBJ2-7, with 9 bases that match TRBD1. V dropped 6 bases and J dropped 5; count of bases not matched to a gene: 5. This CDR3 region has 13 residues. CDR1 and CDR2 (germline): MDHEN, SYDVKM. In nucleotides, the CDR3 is TGTGCCAGCAGACCGGGACAGGGAGACGAGCAGTACTTC. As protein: CASRPGQGDEQYF.